This T cell receptor (beta chain) comes out of a study of blood T cell repertoires in COVID-19. Turning to the study itself: Collection of acute and convalescent COVID-19 samples took place in the United States, Italy and Spain. In each case, the material was cDNA or gDNA derived from T cells, B-cell-depleted T cells, or PBMCs.

V was shortened by 7 bases and J by 2 bases, with 11 bases between the two germline ends. Germline CDR1 LGHDT, CDR2 YNNKEL (reference sequence). The CDR3 spans 13 residues. In the original workflow: Reference gene primer amplification in the assay estimated nucleated cell counts. Sequencing was performed with immunoSEQ multiplex PCR; in TCRdb, only in-frame clones are kept and a portion is missing. The V and J calls and clone size come from that table; D and trimming were worked out from the DNA. Of 13,000 to 15,000 clones in the sample, less than 85% were seen once. The chain combines TRBV3-1 (or the pseudogene TRBV3-2) with TRBJ1-1; D unclear. Sequencing was performed on peripheral blood. This TCR derives from a man aged 35-49 years with active or convalescent COVID-19. The CDR3 reads CASTSRANTEAFF. The CDR3 nucleotides are TGTGCCAGCACCTCCCGAGCCAACACTGAAGCTTTCTTT.